Listed here are 25 T cell receptor beta chains from one sample, sequenced in a study of blood T cell repertoires in COVID-19. Assay used: immunoSEQ multiplex PCR; TCRdb lists only in-frame clones, some missing. The table includes some 170,000 clones, over 75% detected once. What was sequenced was PBMCs or T cells enriched from blood (not recorded which). The receptor source for this set is a human donor with acute COVID-19. The donor label of this sample is uncertain.

This clone has just a few counts. This rearrangement joins TRBV5-1 to TRBJ2-7, with 10 bases matching TRBD1. The CDR3 totals 15 residues. Germline CDR1 reads SGHRS; CDR2 reads YFSETQ. V was pared by 8 bases and J by 5 bases, with 13 bases of the junction left unmatched. In nucleotides, the CDR3 is TGCGCCAGTACACTATCCGGGACAGGGGACAACGAGCAGTACTTC. The encoded protein is CASTLSGTGDNEQYF. Full variable domain (remainder filled in from reference TRBV5-1 and TRBJ2-7): KAGVTQTPRYLIKTRGQQVTLSCSPISGHRSVSWYQQTPGQGLQFLFEYFSETQRNKGNFPGRFSGRQFSNSRSEMNVSTLELGDSALYLCASTLSGTGDNEQYFGPGTRLTVT.

This clone was counted once. The rearrangement links TRBV7-9 to TRBJ1-5; D call uncertain. Trimming stripped 5 bases from V and 4 bases from J, with 6 bases between. The CDR3 is 12 amino acids. Germline V gene sequence: CDR1 SEHNR, CDR2 FQNEAQ (reference sequence). CDR3 coding DNA: TGTGCCAGCAGCCAAATGAATCAGCCCCAGCATTTT. Protein: CASSQMNQPQHF.

This chain links TRBV14 with TRBJ2-2; 10 nucleotides agree with TRBD2. Germline trimming cut 1 base from V and 3 bases from J; bases unmatched to any gene: 5. This CDR3 is 17 amino acids long. Per the germline V gene, CDR1 is SGHDN and CDR2 is FVKESK. The CDR3 DNA is TGTGCCAGCAGCCAAGGGCTAGCGGGGGTTCACACCGGGGAGCTGTTTTTT. It specifies CASSQGLAGVHTGELFF.

To note about this clone: The identical CDR3 is also encoded by other nucleotide sequences in the sample. This chain joins TRBV12-3 or TRBV12-4 and TRBJ2-7, with D perhaps TRBD1 (5 bases). The CDR3 has 13 residues. With 5 bases removed from V and 3 bases from J, the gap between germline ends came to 11 bases. The CDR3 loop reads CASSLGPSYEQYF. CDR3 DNA: TGTGCCAGCAGTCTGGGGCCTAGCTACGAGCAGTACTTC.

This clone showed up just a few times. The V gene is TRBV18, the J gene TRBJ1-1; TRBD1 is a possible D gene (5 bases). The CDR3 has 19 residues. Trimming stripped 2 bases from V and 0 bases from J, with 22 bases between. CDR1 is KGHSH, CDR2 LQKENI, per germline. The chain's CDR3 is CASSPGRGRPDPLNTEAFF. CDR3 DNA sequence: TGTGCCAGCTCACCAGGAAGGGGTCGGCCCGACCCCCTGAACACTGAAGCTTTCTTT.

The chain uses TRBV7-3 and TRBJ2-1; 8 bases are shared with TRBD2. This CDR3 is built from 13 residues. Germline V gene lookup returns CDR1 SGHTA and CDR2 FQGTGA. J gave up 7 bases and V 5 bases, and 4 bases lay outside the gene matches. Written as DNA, the CDR3 is TGTGCCAGCAGCGACGGGAGGGGGAATGAGCAGTTCTTC. This encodes CASSDGRGNEQFF.

This chain links TRBV24-1 with TRBJ2-1; weak D call: TRBD1 (6 bases). The CDR3 runs to 15 residues. V lost 6 bases and J 0 bases, leaving 11 bases between the germline ends. Germline values: CDR1 KGHDR, CDR2 SFDVKD. In DNA form, the CDR3 reads TGTGCCACCAGTCTGGGGACAACCTCCTACAATGAGCAGTTCTTC. Its protein product is CATSLGTTSYNEQFF.

This chain uses TRBV11-3 with TRBJ2-1; D is possibly TRBD1 (6 bases). CDR1 and CDR2 (germline): SGHNT, YENEEA. Trimming removed 0 bases at V and 4 bases at J, with 10 bases between. The CDR3 consists of 15 residues. CDR3 in amino acids: CASSLEDSPYNEQFF. CDR3 coding DNA: TGTGCCAGCAGCTTAGAGGACAGTCCGTACAATGAGCAGTTCTTC.

This clone was detected only a few times. The chain links TRBV5-1 to TRBJ2-3, with 7 bases identical to TRBD1. V shed 0 bases and J 1 base; nucleotides not matched to a gene: 11. CDR1 is SGHRS, CDR2 YFSETQ, per germline. The CDR3 is 18 residues long. Here the CDR3 reads CASSLGQGKGPGTDTQYF. In DNA form, the CDR3 reads TGCGCCAGCAGCTTGGGACAGGGAAAGGGTCCTGGCACAGATACGCAGTATTTT.

A note on this clone: The same CDR3 arises from other DNA sequences in this sample as well. This chain links TRBV7-9 with TRBJ1-1; TRBD1 aligns across 8 bases. The CDR3 has 15 amino acids. V was clipped by 4 bases and J by 2 bases; unmatched bases: 6. CDR1 is SEHNR, CDR2 FQNEAQ, per germline (reference sequence). The CDR3, as DNA: TGTGCCAGCAGCTCAGCAGACAGGGGAAACACTGAAGCTTTCTTT. Amino acids: CASSSADRGNTEAFF. The complete variable domain, with remaining parts taken from reference TRBV7-9 and TRBJ1-1, reads DTGVSQNPRHKITKRGQNVTFRCDPISEHNRLYWYRQTLGQGPEFLTYFQNEAQLEKSRLLSDRFSAERPKGSFSTLEIQRTEQGDSAMYLCASSSADRGNTEAFFGQGTRLTVV.

The count of this clone is one. The CDR3 is CASSLGGHSSYEQYF. The CDR3 nucleotides are TGTGCCAGCAGCTTAGGGGGACACAGCTCCTACGAGCAGTACTTC. The chain is built from TRBV7-9 and TRBJ2-7, with D tentatively TRBD1 (6 bases). This CDR3 region has 15 residues. Germline V gives CDR1 SEHNR, CDR2 FQNEAQ (reference sequence). Trimming stripped 1 base from V and 0 bases from J, with 10 bases between.

This clone was counted a few times. The gene calls are TRBV19 and TRBJ1-3, with D perhaps TRBD1 (5 bases). The germline V gene encodes CDR1 LNHDA and CDR2 SQIVND (reference sequence). The CDR3 is 15 residues long. With 1 base removed from V and 2 bases from J, the gap between germline ends came to 9 bases. For the CDR3, the DNA is TGTGCCAGTAGTATAGTTTCGGGGGCTGGAAACACCATATATTTT. Translation: CASSIVSGAGNTIYF. Full variable domain (rest looked up from reference TRBV19 and TRBJ1-3): DGGITQSPKYLFRKEGQNVTLSCEQNLNHDAMYWYRQDPGQGLRLIYYSQIVNDFQKGDIAEGYSVSREKKESFPLTVTSAQKNPTAFYLCASSIVSGAGNTIYFGEGSWLTVV.

V gene TRBV30 combines with J gene TRBJ2-1; TRBD2 matches at 7 bases. The V and J ends lost 7 bases and 4 bases, in that order; junction bases with no gene match: 7. Germline CDR1 GTSNPN, CDR2 SVGIG (reference sequence). The CDR3 sequence is 13 residues long. The CDR3 here is CAFELAPYNEQFF. The DNA for the CDR3 is TGTGCCTTCGAACTAGCGCCGTACAATGAGCAGTTCTTC.

The rearrangement joins TRBV19 to TRBJ2-5; tentatively, D is TRBD1 (7 bases). This CDR3 has 16 residues. CDR1 is LNHDA and CDR2 is SQIVND in the germline V gene (reference sequence). With 7 bases removed from V and 4 bases from J, the gap between germline ends came to 22 bases. CDR3 nucleotides: TGTGCCAGTAAGGGATGGGGACAGCCCGGGGGAGAGACCCAGTACTTC. It translates to CASKGWGQPGGETQYF. Combining the CDR3 with reference TRBV19 and TRBJ2-5 gives the whole variable domain DGGITQSPKYLFRKEGQNVTLSCEQNLNHDAMYWYRQDPGQGLRLIYYSQIVNDFQKGDIAEGYSVSREKKESFPLTVTSAQKNPTAFYLCASKGWGQPGGETQYFGPGTRLLVL.

This chain uses TRBV7-9 with TRBJ2-5, with 10 bases fitting TRBD1. There are 14 residues in the CDR3. From germline, CDR1 is SEHNR and CDR2 FQNEAQ (reference sequence). Germline trimming cut 7 bases from V and 4 bases from J; bases unmatched to any gene: 6. CDR3 protein: CASTEGTGVETQYF. The CDR3 DNA is TGTGCCAGCACTGAAGGGACAGGGGTAGAGACCCAGTACTTC. The variable domain in full, with the rest retrieved from reference TRBV7-9 and TRBJ2-5, is DTGVSQNPRHKITKRGQNVTFRCDPISEHNRLYWYRQTLGQGPEFLTYFQNEAQLEKSRLLSDRFSAERPKGSFSTLEIQRTEQGDSAMYLCASTEGTGVETQYFGPGTRLLVL.

The table lists this clone with a few counts. This chain uses TRBV30 with TRBJ1-5; D gene unclear. V was pared by 1 base and J by 3 bases, with 7 bases between. The CDR3 contains 13 residues. Per the germline V gene, CDR1 is GTSNPN and CDR2 is SVGIG (reference sequence). Here the CDR3 reads CAWSGGINQPQHF. CDR3 coding DNA: TGTGCCTGGAGTGGAGGGATCAATCAGCCCCAGCATTTT.

This rearrangement joins TRBV18 to TRBJ2-7; TRBD1 agrees at 9 bases. J was trimmed by 5 bases and V by 6 bases; bases with no gene match: 8. This CDR3 comprises 14 residues. CDR1 KGHSH and CDR2 LQKENI come from the germline V gene. CDR3 residues: CASSPDRGTDEQYF. In DNA form, the CDR3 reads TGTGCCAGCTCCCCGGACAGGGGTACGGACGAGCAGTACTTC.

The gene calls are TRBV2 and TRBJ2-5, with D maybe TRBD1 (5 bases). There are 14 residues in the CDR3. Germline assignment: CDR1 SNHLY and CDR2 FYNNEI. Between the trimmed V and J ends, which lost 5 bases and 5 bases, there was a span of 15 bases. DNA for the CDR3: TGTGCCAGCAGTCCTGAAGGGGCCACGGAGACCCAGTACTTC. Translating gives CASSPEGATETQYF.

The chain links TRBV19 to TRBJ1-1; D might be TRBD1 (6 bases). The V end lost 7 bases, the J end lost 1 base, and 16 bases lay between the germline ends. CDR1 and CDR2 from the germline V gene are LNHDA and SQIVND (reference sequence). The CDR3 sequence is 15 residues long. CDR3 nucleotide sequence: TGTGCCAGTAATGGGGTACAGGGCTCGAACACTGAAGCTTTCTTT. Amino acids: CASNGVQGSNTEAFF.

The rearrangement uses TRBV11-2 and TRBJ2-7; 7 bases map to TRBD2. Per germline, CDR1 SGHAT and CDR2 FQNNGV. This CDR3 is built from 17 residues. Trimming at V came to 5 bases and at J to 5 bases, leaving 18 bases not matched to a gene. The CDR3 DNA reads as TGTGCCAGCAGCGTCCTCGGGGACTATTCGAGAAGCAACGAGCAGTACTTC. Protein product: CASSVLGDYSRSNEQYF.

V is TRBV4-2 and J is TRBJ2-2; 8 nucleotides match TRBD2. CDR3 length: 15 residues. Trimming cost V 0 bases and J 3 bases; bases outside gene matches: 0. CDR1 and CDR2 (germline): LGHNA, YNFKEQ. The DNA of the CDR3 is TGTGCCAGCAGCCAAGATAGCGGGGACACCGGGGAGCTGTTTTTT. It encodes CASSQDSGDTGELFF.

The genes are TRBV6-5 and TRBJ1-1, with D unresolved. The CDR3 is made up of 15 amino acids. Per the germline V gene, CDR1 is MNHEY and CDR2 is SVGAGI. V was shortened by 7 bases and J by 5 bases, with 20 bases between the two germline ends. The CDR3 is CASKSPRNHGTEAFF. CDR3 in DNA: TGTGCCAGCAAAAGCCCCCGTAACCACGGTACTGAAGCTTTCTTT.

The V and J genes are TRBV7-8 and TRBJ2-3, with D possibly matching TRBD1 (5 bases). The CDR3 length is 15 residues. V was clipped by 8 bases and J by 2 bases, with 17 bases between them. The germline V gene encodes CDR1 SGHVS and CDR2 FQNEAQ. In DNA form, the CDR3 reads TGTGCCAGCCGGATCGACAGACCATCCACAGATACGCAGTATTTT. Translation gives CASRIDRPSTDTQYF.

The chain is built from TRBV10-3 and TRBJ2-5, with D uncertain. The V gene's germline CDR1 is ENHRY and CDR2 SYGVKD. Between the trimmed V and J ends, which lost 3 bases and 1 base, there was a span of 12 bases. CDR3 length: 15 amino acids. The CDR3 loop is CAISETKSSQETQYF. For the CDR3, the DNA is TGTGCCATCAGTGAAACTAAAAGTTCCCAAGAGACCCAGTACTTC.

This clone was detected only once. The chain employs TRBV4-1 and TRBJ1-2, with 7 bases matching TRBD1. V lost 3 bases and J lost 4; bases outside the gene matches: 8. The CDR3 spans 15 residues. Germline assignment: CDR1 MGHRA and CDR2 YSYEKL. Written as DNA, the CDR3 is TGCGCCAGCAGCCATGTAACCGGGACAGCCTATGGCTACACCTTC. Protein: CASSHVTGTAYGYTF.